Listed here are 31 T cell receptor beta chains from one sample, sequenced in a study of identical twins. TCRdb re-called the 5' RACE reads with MiXCR, one entry per CDR3 protein. Among hundreds of thousands of distinct CDR3 sequences, less than 8% were seen once, and the ten largest hold 1.9%. Separately, the same data were catalogued under a study of yellow fever vaccine responses in identical twins.

Sequenced sample: memory (CD45RO+) T cells sorted from blood. The receptor set was obtained from a young woman in good health.

This clonotype was recorded many times. The chain carries TRBV29-1 and TRBJ2-2, with TRBD1 as a possible D gene (6 bases). The CDR3 is made up of 15 amino acids. Per the germline V gene, CDR1 is SQVTM and CDR2 is ANQGSEA. V lost 3 bases and J lost 4, with 15 bases in between. In DNA, the CDR3 is TGCAGCGTTGACCAGGGCCAGGGGAGCACCGGGGAGCTGTTTTTT. As protein: CSVDQGQGSTGELFF.

This clonotype has a handful of counts. This chain uses TRBV6-2 or TRBV6-3 with TRBJ2-5; 9 bases match TRBD2. From germline, CDR1 is MNHEY and CDR2 SVGEGT. The CDR3 totals 16 residues. Trimming at V came to 2 bases and at J to 0 bases, leaving 4 bases not matched to a gene. CDR3 DNA sequence: TGTGCCAGCAGTTACGGAGTAGCGGGAGACCAAGAGACCCAGTACTTC. It yields the protein CASSYGVAGDQETQYF.

This clonotype was detected only a few times. The genes are TRBV5-1 and TRBJ2-2; D not certain. This CDR3 has 15 residues. Germline V gene lookup returns CDR1 SGHRS and CDR2 YFSETQ. Between the trimmed V and J ends, which lost 1 base and 0 bases, there was a span of 7 bases. CDR3 DNA sequence: TGCGCCAGCAGCTTGATGGGGACGAACACCGGGGAGCTGTTTTTT. Translated: CASSLMGTNTGELFF.

Ten or more counts support this clonotype. The genes are TRBV7-9 and TRBJ2-7, with D possibly being TRBD1 or TRBD2 (5 bases each). Between the trimmed V and J ends, which lost 5 bases and 3 bases, there was a span of 11 bases. Germline CDR1 SEHNR, CDR2 FQNEAQ (reference sequence). The CDR3 runs 13 residues. DNA for the CDR3: TGTGCCAGCAGCCGTGGGACGGGCTACGAGCAGTACTTC. Amino acid sequence: CASSRGTGYEQYF.

This clonotype has ten or more counts. The chain carries TRBV7-2 and TRBJ2-7; 10 nucleotides agree with TRBD2. Germline V gene lookup returns CDR1 SGHTA and CDR2 FQGNSA. V shed 4 bases and J 3 bases; nucleotides not matched to a gene: 3. The CDR3 runs 14 residues. The CDR3 DNA reads TGTGCCAGCAGCTATACTAGCGGGATCTACGAGCAGTACTTC. Translating it yields CASSYTSGIYEQYF. The full variable domain, rest sourced from reference TRBV7-2 and TRBJ2-7, is GAGVSQSPSNKVTEKGKDVELRCDPISGHTALYWYRQSLGQGLEFLIYFQGNSAPDKSGLPSDRFSAERTGGSVSTLTIQRTQQEDSAVYLCASSYTSGIYEQYFGPGTRLTVT.

A few counts support this clonotype. The junction departs from germline at one end; a sequencing error may be responsible. The rearrangement joins TRBV7-9 to TRBJ1-2, with D possibly matching TRBD1 (6 bases). This CDR3 contains 12 residues. Looked up from germline, CDR1 is SEHNR and CDR2 is FQNEAQ (reference sequence). The CDR3 region is CASSLVRGPPIF. In DNA form, the CDR3 reads TGTGCCAGCAGCTTAGTCAGGGGACCTCCGATCTTC.

This clonotype was recorded many times. The chain uses TRBV3-1 and TRBJ1-4; D is perhaps TRBD1 (6 bases). This CDR3 contains 16 residues. CDR1 and CDR2 from the germline V gene are LGHDT and YNNKEL (reference sequence). V dropped 4 bases and J dropped 1 base, with 13 bases sitting between them. The DNA of the CDR3 is TGTGCCAGCAGCCGTCGTGGGGGCGGAACTAATGAAAAACTGTTTTTT. Amino acids: CASSRRGGGTNEKLFF.

The table lists this clonotype with many counts. The rearrangement uses TRBV29-1 and TRBJ1-3, with D perhaps TRBD1 (5 bases). V gave up 4 bases and J gave up 0 bases, with 10 bases separating them. The CDR3 runs 14 residues. Germline-derived CDR1 and CDR2 are SQVTM and ANQGSEA. CDR3 amino acids: CSVVDSRSGNTIYF. CDR3 nucleotide sequence: TGCAGCGTTGTAGACAGCCGCTCTGGAAACACCATATATTTT.

In this sample, this clonotype turned up many times. The chain employs TRBV4-3 and TRBJ2-1, with 9 bases lining up with TRBD2. This CDR3 spans 19 amino acids. The germline gives CDR1 LGHNA, CDR2 YSLEER. With V trimmed by 0 bases and J by 0 bases, 9 bases remained unmatched. CDR3 in DNA: TGCGCCAGCAGCCAAGAGCTGATAGCGGGAGCCGGCTCCTACAATGAGCAGTTCTTC. Protein: CASSQELIAGAGSYNEQFF.

Comments on this clonotype: It is likely a read error, because the conserved phenylalanine at the end of the CDR3 is missing. V and J are TRBV15 and TRBJ2-3; no clear D. In germline, CDR1 is LNHNV, CDR2 YYDKDF (reference sequence). CDR3 length: 13 residues. V dropped 4 bases and J dropped 6 bases, with 11 bases sitting between them. The CDR3 loop reads CATSIPNQDTQYS. CDR3 coding DNA: TGTGCCACCAGCATACCGAATCAGGATACGCAGTATTCT.

The chain is built from TRBV19 and TRBJ2-2; a weak D match, TRBD2 (5 bases). Trimming took off 8 bases at V and 6 bases at J, with 13 bases between the two ends. This CDR3 has 13 amino acids. The V gene's germline CDR1 is LNHDA and CDR2 SQIVND (reference sequence). The CDR3 protein is CASRTVSSGELFF. The DNA of the CDR3 is TGTGCCAGTCGGACTGTAAGCTCCGGGGAGCTGTTTTTT.

V is TRBV5-1 and J is TRBJ1-5; possibly TRBD1 for D (5 bases). The germline CDR1 and CDR2 sequences are SGHRS and YFSETQ. This CDR3 contains 14 residues. V was trimmed by 7 bases and J by 4 bases, leaving 15 bases between them. Here the CDR3 DNA reads TGCGCCAGCCGACTAGACAGCGCTAATCAGCCCCAGCATTTT. It specifies CASRLDSANQPQHF.

This clonotype was recorded many times. The rearrangement links TRBV6-1 to TRBJ1-5; D not resolved. The CDR3 is 13 amino acids. CDR1 is MNHNS and CDR2 is SASEGT in the germline V gene. V gave up 1 base and J gave up 7 bases, with 8 bases separating them. CDR3: CASSEGLGQPQHF. In DNA, the CDR3 is TGTGCCAGCAGTGAAGGGCTCGGGCAGCCCCAGCATTTT.

This clonotype was seen a handful of times. The V call is TRBV19, the J call TRBJ2-7; possibly TRBD1 for D (6 bases). The germline V gene encodes CDR1 LNHDA and CDR2 SQIVND (reference sequence). Trimming shortened V by 8 bases and J by 6 bases, and 20 bases separated the two germline ends. There are 14 residues in the CDR3. CDR3: CASSFGTTSGEQYF. CDR3 DNA: TGTGCCAGTTCTTTTGGGACAACTTCGGGCGAGCAGTACTTC.

In its sample, this clonotype was seen many times. The chain recombines TRBV10-3 with TRBJ2-7, with 12 bases identical to TRBD2. Germline V gives CDR1 ENHRY, CDR2 SYGVKD. The V and J ends lost 4 bases and 2 bases, in that order; junction bases with no gene match: 0. The CDR3 loop spans 14 amino acids. The CDR3 loop reads CAISGTSGAYEQYF. For the CDR3, the DNA is TGTGCCATCAGTGGGACTAGCGGGGCCTACGAGCAGTACTTC.

The chain uses TRBV20-1 and TRBJ2-7, with TRBD1 identical over 7 bases. The V gene end was trimmed by 6 bases and the J gene end by 0 bases; junction bases not matched to a gene: 14. The CDR3 runs 16 residues. CDR1 is DFQATT and CDR2 is SNEGSKA in the germline V gene (reference sequence). CDR3 protein: CSALHQQGPFSYEQYF. The CDR3 nucleotides read TGCAGTGCCCTACACCAACAGGGGCCCTTCTCCTACGAGCAGTACTTC.

In its sample, this clonotype was seen many times. The V gene is TRBV4-3, the J gene TRBJ2-1; D possibly matches TRBD1 or TRBD2 (5 bases each). The CDR3 loop spans 16 amino acids. V was pared by 1 base and J by 0 bases, with 10 bases between. Germline V gives CDR1 LGHNA, CDR2 YSLEER. The CDR3 sequence: CASSQAPGSSYNEQFF. The DNA for the CDR3 is TGCGCCAGCAGCCAAGCTCCAGGGAGCTCCTACAATGAGCAGTTCTTC.

This clonotype was observed at least ten times. The V call is TRBV12-3 or TRBV12-4, the J call TRBJ1-1; D might be TRBD1 (6 bases). Trimming took 6 bases from V and 1 from J, leaving 18 bases between them. The CDR3 spans 16 residues. In nucleotides, the CDR3 is TGTGCCAGCAGCCCCAACGTAGGGGGAGCGAACACTGAAGCTTTCTTT. It codes for CASSPNVGGANTEAFF.

This clonotype was found a few times. The J gene is TRBJ2-2, the V gene TRBV7-2; D remains ambiguous. V gave up 1 base and J gave up 0 bases, with 12 bases separating them. This CDR3 is built from 17 residues. Germline-derived CDR1 and CDR2 are SGHTA and FQGNSA. The CDR3 loop reads CASSLVPGFSNTGELFF. The CDR3 DNA follows: TGTGCCAGCAGCTTAGTTCCGGGTTTCTCGAACACCGGGGAGCTGTTTTTT.

The rearrangement joins TRBV20-1 to TRBJ2-7, with TRBD1 as a possible D gene (7 bases). This CDR3 spans 15 amino acids. Germline V gives CDR1 DFQATT, CDR2 SNEGSKA (reference sequence). V was clipped by 1 base and J by 1 base, with 14 bases between them. This CDR3 is CSARAQGGFSYEQYF. The CDR3 DNA follows: TGCAGTGCTAGAGCGCAGGGGGGCTTTTCCTACGAGCAGTACTTC.

This clonotype occurred a few times. This sequence joins TRBV5-1 and TRBJ1-6; TRBD1 aligns across 7 bases. The trim removed 0 bases at V and 5 bases at J, leaving 5 bases unmatched. The germline gives CDR1 SGHRS, CDR2 YFSETQ. The CDR3 has 16 amino acids. Written as DNA, the CDR3 is TGCGCCAGCAGCTTGGAAGGGACAGCTCATAATTCACCCCTCCACTTT. Encoded protein: CASSLEGTAHNSPLHF.

This clonotype was counted many times. This rearrangement joins TRBV12-3 or TRBV12-4 to TRBJ2-2; 8 nucleotides match TRBD2. The CDR3 loop spans 15 amino acids. The V and J ends lost 3 bases and 7 bases, in that order; junction bases with no gene match: 7. The CDR3 DNA reads as TGTGCCAGCAGTTTGGGTCGGGGGGGCGGCGGGGAGCTGTTTTTT. Translated: CASSLGRGGGGELFF.

This clonotype was picked up many times. The chain recombines TRBV12-3 or TRBV12-4 with TRBJ2-6; D call uncertain. Trimming removed 5 bases at V and 0 bases at J, with 8 bases between. This CDR3 contains 15 residues. CDR3 loop: CASSPTISGANVLTF. In DNA, the CDR3 is TGTGCCAGCAGTCCGACAATCTCTGGGGCCAACGTCCTGACTTTC.

This clonotype was observed at least ten times. The rearrangement joins TRBV12-3 or TRBV12-4 to TRBJ2-7, with 7 bases lining up with TRBD2. The CDR3 extends over 12 amino acids. V was clipped by 7 bases and J by 2 bases; unmatched bases: 2. CDR3 residues: CASKGGAYEQYF. The CDR3 DNA sequence: TGTGCCAGCAAGGGAGGGGCCTACGAGCAGTACTTC.

This clonotype appeared many times. The chain carries TRBV20-1 and TRBJ2-2; D is perhaps TRBD2 (6 bases). Germline V gene sequence: CDR1 DFQATT, CDR2 SNEGSKA (reference sequence). The CDR3 totals 15 residues. V dropped 5 bases and J dropped 6 bases, with 19 bases sitting between them. The CDR3: CSAVWAGNGAGELFF. The CDR3 DNA reads as TGCAGTGCTGTCTGGGCGGGGAACGGGGCCGGGGAGCTGTTTTTT.

This clonotype occurred a few times. This sequence joins TRBV9 and TRBJ2-5; 12 positions agree with TRBD2. Germline CDR1 and CDR2: SGDLS and YYNGEE. The CDR3 spans 18 residues. V dropped 6 bases and J dropped 4; count of bases not matched to a gene: 16. The CDR3 protein is CASNLGAPGLAGGETQYF. The DNA of the CDR3 is TGTGCCAGCAACTTAGGAGCTCCGGGACTAGCGGGTGGAGAGACCCAGTACTTC.

V is TRBV5-1 and J is TRBJ2-3, with TRBD1 identical over 9 bases. V dropped 6 bases and J dropped 4; count of bases not matched to a gene: 9. CDR1 SGHRS and CDR2 YFSETQ come from the germline V gene. The CDR3 covers 15 residues. The CDR3 is CASTLQGAVADTQYF. The CDR3 nucleotides are TGCGCCAGCACACTACAGGGGGCAGTGGCAGATACGCAGTATTTT.

The rearrangement uses TRBV7-8 and TRBJ2-5, with no clear D. Germline values: CDR1 SGHVS, CDR2 FQNEAQ. V dropped 5 bases and J dropped 7 bases, with 14 bases sitting between them. The CDR3 consists of 13 residues. The CDR3 sequence: CASSPDSMWTQYF. CDR3 bases: TGTGCCAGCAGCCCCGACTCGATGTGGACCCAGTACTTC. Full variable domain (missing parts from reference TRBV7-8 and TRBJ2-5): GAGVSQSPRYKVAKRGQDVALRCDPISGHVSLFWYQQALGQGPEFLTYFQNEAQLDKSGLPSDRFFAERPEGSVSTLKIQRTQQEDSAVYLCASSPDSMWTQYFGPGTRLLVL.

The genes are TRBV29-1 and TRBJ2-3; D remains unclear. Germline loops: CDR1 SQVTM, CDR2 ANQGSEA. Trimming removed 2 bases from V and 2 bases from J, with 5 bases in between. The CDR3 loop spans 12 amino acids. The CDR3 region is CSVEITTDTQYF. The CDR3 DNA reads TGCAGCGTTGAAATTACCACAGATACGCAGTATTTT.

This chain joins TRBV10-1 and TRBJ2-1; D may be TRBD2 (5 bases). CDR3 size: 16 residues. V was shortened by 0 bases and J by 0 bases, with 9 bases between the two germline ends. The V gene's germline CDR1 is WNHNN and CDR2 SYGVQD (reference sequence). The CDR3 loop reads CASSESLAGSYNEQFF. The CDR3 nucleotides read TGCGCCAGCAGTGAGTCCCTAGCAGGCTCCTACAATGAGCAGTTCTTC.

The sample holds many counts of this clonotype. The V gene is TRBV5-1, the J gene TRBJ2-2; D not resolved. The CDR3 has 15 amino acids. Germline V lookup: CDR1 SGHRS, CDR2 YFSETQ. V gave up 0 bases and J gave up 1 base, with 7 bases separating them. The CDR3 is CASSLDRLNTGELFF. The CDR3 DNA follows: TGCGCCAGCAGCTTGGACCGATTGAACACCGGGGAGCTGTTTTTT. The full variable domain, its missing parts supplied by reference TRBV5-1 and TRBJ2-2, is KAGVTQTPRYLIKTRGQQVTLSCSPISGHRSVSWYQQTPGQGLQFLFEYFSETQRNKGNFPGRFSGRQFSNSRSEMNVSTLELGDSALYLCASSLDRLNTGELFFGEGSRLTVL.